The 8 T cell receptor beta chains given below trace back to one sample, sequenced in a study of human T cells and chemical hapten exposure. The time point here: patch test 3, about 24 weeks after DPC sensitization. Specified treatment: therapeutic diphenylcyclopropenone sensitization with weekly scalp DPC. One entry per CDR3 protein results from TCRdb running MiXCR on the RACE reads. The data contain 95,000 to 150,000 distinct CDR3 sequences, approximately 11% of them singletons. The sample here was whole blood, taken in connection with sensitization to the hapten diphenylcyclopropenone (DPC). All receptors come from a woman between 50 and 59 years old with alopecia areata. Some clones in this sample may be carry-over from other donors' samples.

The chain is built from TRBV20-1 and TRBJ2-7, with 7 positions matching TRBD2. V gave up 5 bases and J gave up 1 base; unmatched junction bases: 5. The CDR3 sequence is 13 residues long. Germline V gene data show CDR1 as DFQATT and CDR2 as SNEGSKA (reference sequence). The CDR3: CSAYSSGSYEQYF. For the CDR3, the DNA is TGCAGTGCTTACTCTAGCGGTTCCTACGAGCAGTACTTC.

This clonotype came up many times. The chain uses TRBV6-5 and TRBJ1-1, with D hard to call. The germline CDR1 and CDR2 sequences are MNHEY and SVGAGI. The CDR3 has 13 amino acids. V was cut by 6 bases and J by 4 bases, with 12 bases left in between. The CDR3 here is CASRAGISTEAFF. The CDR3 coding sequence is TGTGCCAGCAGGGCCGGGATAAGCACTGAAGCTTTCTTT.

This sequence joins TRBV5-6 and TRBJ1-6, with 8 bases that match TRBD1. Germline V gene lookup returns CDR1 SGHDT and CDR2 YYEEEE. The J segment lost 6 bases and the V segment lost 6 bases, leaving 11 bases of the junction unmatched. There are 16 residues in the CDR3. The chain's CDR3 is CASTTDREVRNSPLHF. In nucleotides, the CDR3 is TGTGCCAGCACCACGGACAGGGAGGTTCGTAATTCACCCCTCCACTTT.

This clonotype was picked up a small number of times. V gene TRBV24-1 combines with J gene TRBJ2-5; 9 nucleotides line up with TRBD1. The V and J ends lost 2 bases and 1 base, in that order; junction bases with no gene match: 4. The CDR3 is 16 amino acids. CDR1 and CDR2 (germline): KGHDR, SFDVKD. CDR3 sequence: CATSDYPGQGQETQYF. DNA of the CDR3: TGTGCCACCAGTGATTATCCGGGACAGGGCCAAGAGACCCAGTACTTC.

The chain has TRBV20-1 and TRBJ1-6; D call uncertain. V lost 0 bases, J lost 5 bases, and 8 bases lay in between. Looked up from germline, CDR1 is DFQATT and CDR2 is SNEGSKA (reference sequence). CDR3 length: 14 residues. The CDR3: CSARDSNNNSPLHF. The CDR3 DNA is TGCAGTGCTAGAGATTCGAACAATAATTCACCCCTCCACTTT.

This clonotype was counted a few times. The chain uses TRBV5-4 and TRBJ2-1; 11 nucleotides align to TRBD1. Trimming cost V 4 bases and J 5 bases; bases outside gene matches: 5. In germline, CDR1 is SGHNT, CDR2 YYREEE (reference sequence). The CDR3 runs to 15 residues. CDR3 in amino acids: CASSPGQGAHNEQFF. DNA for the CDR3: TGTGCCAGCAGCCCTGGACAGGGGGCCCACAATGAGCAGTTCTTC.

This clonotype showed up many times. This sequence joins TRBV29-1 and TRBJ2-6, with D possibly TRBD1 on 6 matching bases. The CDR3 has 15 amino acids. With 1 base removed from V and 0 bases from J, the gap between germline ends came to 7 bases. CDR1 and CDR2 (germline): SQVTM, ANQGSEA. CDR3 DNA: TGCAGCGTTGAAGGAGGGGGCTCTGGGGCCAACGTCCTGACTTTC. Amino acid sequence: CSVEGGGSGANVLTF.

This clonotype was picked up a small number of times. CDR3 bases: TGTGCCAGCAGCCGCGGGCGGGGGGATAAAAACATTCAGTACTTC. Its translation is CASSRGRGDKNIQYF. The chain combines TRBV11-2 with TRBJ2-4; TRBD2 matches 8 bases. V lost 5 bases to trimming and J lost 4 bases; unmatched junction nucleotides: 7. The CDR3 sequence is 15 residues long. Germline CDR1 is SGHAT and CDR2 is FQNNGV.